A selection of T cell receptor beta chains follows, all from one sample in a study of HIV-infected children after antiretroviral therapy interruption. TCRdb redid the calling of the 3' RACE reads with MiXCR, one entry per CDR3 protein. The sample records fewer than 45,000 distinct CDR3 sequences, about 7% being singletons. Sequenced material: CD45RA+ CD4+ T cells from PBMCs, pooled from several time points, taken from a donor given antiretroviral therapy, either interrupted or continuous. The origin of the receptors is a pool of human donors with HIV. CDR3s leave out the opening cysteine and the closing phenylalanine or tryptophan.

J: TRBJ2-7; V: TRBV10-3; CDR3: AISDPGQPSYEQY
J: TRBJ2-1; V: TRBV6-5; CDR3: ASSYSSRGRYNEQF
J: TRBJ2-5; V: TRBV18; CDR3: ASATGSRETQY
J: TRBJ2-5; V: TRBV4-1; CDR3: ASRGQDTQY
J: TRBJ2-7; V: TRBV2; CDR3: ASREQGRGREQY
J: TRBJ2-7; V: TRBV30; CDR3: AWSLEHLYEQY
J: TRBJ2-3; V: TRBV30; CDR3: AWTRTASITDTQY
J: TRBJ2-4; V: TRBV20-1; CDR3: STYPVTTAKNIQY
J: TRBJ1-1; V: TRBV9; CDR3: ASSVEGQGNTEAF
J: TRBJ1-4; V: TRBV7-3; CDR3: ASSPIRYQGTHLEKLF
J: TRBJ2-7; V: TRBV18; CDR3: ASSPQGAGEQY
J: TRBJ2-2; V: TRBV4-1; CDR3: ASSQGRQIGNTGELF
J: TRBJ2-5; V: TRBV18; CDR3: ASSPTRRETQY
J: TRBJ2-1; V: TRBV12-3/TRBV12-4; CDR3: ASSSQLGGGVDSSYNEQF
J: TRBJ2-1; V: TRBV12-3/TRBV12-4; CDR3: ASSLGLAGVGEQF
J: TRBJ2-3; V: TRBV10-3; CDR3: ASSDRGSSAETLY
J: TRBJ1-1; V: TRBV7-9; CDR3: ASSIHVADEAF
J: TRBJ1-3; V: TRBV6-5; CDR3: ASSDAYSGNTLY
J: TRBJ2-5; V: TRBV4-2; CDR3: ASSLGYSDQETQY
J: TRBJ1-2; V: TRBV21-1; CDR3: ASSSRIYGYT
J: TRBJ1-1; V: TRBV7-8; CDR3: ASSSDRSFQVRYTEAF
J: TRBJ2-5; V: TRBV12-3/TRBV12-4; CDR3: ASRTGGEETQY
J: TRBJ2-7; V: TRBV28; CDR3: ASRHGTVFTYEQY
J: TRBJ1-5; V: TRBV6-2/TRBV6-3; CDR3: ASSYQRTESLNQPQH
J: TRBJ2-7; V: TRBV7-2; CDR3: ASSLVRYEQY
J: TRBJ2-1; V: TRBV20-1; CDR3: SAGLAGGPNEQF
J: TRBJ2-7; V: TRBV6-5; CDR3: ASSLQQKAPGLAGGRSYEQY
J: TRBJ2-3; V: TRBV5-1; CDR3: ASSLAWRRADTQY
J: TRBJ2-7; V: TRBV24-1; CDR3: ATSRGAHSYEQY
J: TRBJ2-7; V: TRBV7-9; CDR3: ASSLRGQTDEQY
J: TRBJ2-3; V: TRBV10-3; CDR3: AIRSSASTDTQY
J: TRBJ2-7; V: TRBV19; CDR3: ASSIYIYEQY
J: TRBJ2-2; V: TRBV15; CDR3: ATSRDVATGELF
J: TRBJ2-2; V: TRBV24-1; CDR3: ATSVRDTDSGELF
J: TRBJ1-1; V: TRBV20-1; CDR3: SARGAEAF
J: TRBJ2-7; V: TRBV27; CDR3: ASADTRRDDRYEQY
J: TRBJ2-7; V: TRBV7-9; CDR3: ASSLAGALFEQY
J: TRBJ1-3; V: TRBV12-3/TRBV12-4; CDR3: ASSFGGQGSGNTIY
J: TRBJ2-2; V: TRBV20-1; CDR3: SAPAGNLNGELF
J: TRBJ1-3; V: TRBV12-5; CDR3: ASGLVLGQVSGNTIY
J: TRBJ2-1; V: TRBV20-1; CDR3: SASKARVRTDNEQF
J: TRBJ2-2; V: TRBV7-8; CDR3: ASSSRQGNTGELF
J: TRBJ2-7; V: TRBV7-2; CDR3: ASSRSGDRGGAYVQY
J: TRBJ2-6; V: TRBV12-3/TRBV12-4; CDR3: GSEGGQGANVLT
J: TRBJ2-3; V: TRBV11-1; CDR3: ASSWAGRGQNTLY
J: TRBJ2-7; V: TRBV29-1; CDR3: SVTAQGLREQY
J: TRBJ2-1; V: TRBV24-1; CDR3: ATSDPATGRAVINEQF
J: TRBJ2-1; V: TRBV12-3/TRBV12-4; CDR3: ASSWGAEQF
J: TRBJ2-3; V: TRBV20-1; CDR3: SAPTSGRTDTQY
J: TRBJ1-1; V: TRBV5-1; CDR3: ASSFQGGEGTEAF
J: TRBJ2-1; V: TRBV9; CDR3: ASSVTSGREWDEQF
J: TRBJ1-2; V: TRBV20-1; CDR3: SAKSPGNYGYT